The clone carrying this T cell receptor (beta chain) turned up a few times. Antigen: not known. The sample originates from a study of cytomegalovirus exposure and HLA in healthy donors. Study findings and constraints: Researchers reported from a later analysis that most CMV-associated TCR beta chains appeared HLA-restricted. Investigators reported 150 to 200 TCR beta chains as tied to cytomegalovirus.

Germline V gene sequence: CDR1 SNHLY, CDR2 FYNNEI. This CDR3 has 12 amino acids. The V end lost 7 bases, the J end lost 8 bases, and 12 bases lay between the germline ends. 60 Vbeta and 13 Jbeta primers were used in PCR. The repertoire was sequenced with immunoSEQ multiplex PCR; TCRdb's copy has only in-frame clones and lacks some. The profile shows about 100,000 clones, 80% of them singletons. This receptor was identified in a man aged 30 to 39 in good health and CMV-seronegative. The chain employs TRBV2 and TRBJ1-5, with a possible D match to TRBD1 (5 bases). Source material: PBMCs. The DNA for the CDR3 is TGTGCCAGCACCCGGGGGTTTGAGCCCCAGCATTTT. Translating it yields CASTRGFEPQHF. Full variable domain (outside the CDR3, taken from reference TRBV2 and TRBJ1-5): EPEVTQTPSHQVTQMGQEVILRCVPISNHLYFYWYRQILGQKVEFLVSFYNNEISEKSEIFDDQFSVERPDGSNFTLKIRSTKLEDSAMYFCASTRGFEPQHFGDGTRLSIL.